This is a list of T cell receptor beta chains from one sample in a study of identical twins. TCRdb recomputed calls from the 5' RACE reads with MiXCR, one row per CDR3 protein. The sample records roughly 570,000 distinct CDR3 sequences, approximately 10% being singletons. These data were also filed under a second study, of yellow fever vaccine responses in identical twins.

Sequenced sample: PBMCs. All receptors derive from a woman younger than 35 in good health. The CDR3 runs from the conserved cysteine through the conserved F or W. The D gene is left open where the match is weak. Size is omitted from some rows. Given values are once, few, many or a class for expanded clones.

NA TRBJ2-7 TRBV7-2 NA CASSFAGMTYEQYF TGTGCCAGCAGCTTTGCAGGGATGACCTACGAGCAGTACTTC
NA TRBJ1-5 TRBV6-4 few CASSISSNQPQHF TGTGCCAGCAGTATTTCGAGCAATCAGCCCCAGCATTTT
NA TRBJ1-1 TRBV27 NA CASSYTAYTEAFF TGTGCCAGCAGTTATACAGCGTACACTGAAGCTTTCTTT
TRBD1 TRBJ2-1 TRBV7-2 NA CAREGQGNNEQFF TGTGCCAGGGAGGGACAGGGGAACAATGAGCAGTTCTTC
TRBD2 TRBJ2-1 TRBV6-2/TRBV6-3 few CASRTAGTSGRHEQFF TGTGCCAGCAGAACCGCCGGGACTAGCGGGAGGCATGAGCAGTTCTTC
NA TRBJ2-5 TRBV6-5 few CASSYDQLTQYF TGTGCCAGCAGTTACGATCAGCTGACCCAGTACTTC
TRBD1 TRBJ2-1 TRBV28 many CASSTLRDRDSNEQFF TGTGCCAGCAGTACGCTGAGGGACAGGGACTCGAATGAGCAGTTCTTC
TRBD2 TRBJ2-1 TRBV20-1 many CSARDRVALAGYYNEQFF TGCAGTGCTAGAGATCGAGTGGCCCTAGCGGGGTACTACAATGAGCAGTTCTTC
NA TRBJ2-1 TRBV4-3 many CASSLTESSYNEQFF TGCGCCAGCAGCCTAACAGAGAGCTCCTACAATGAGCAGTTCTTC
NA TRBJ2-1 TRBV7-9 few CASSSLASASYNEQFF TGTGCCAGCAGCTCCCTGGCTAGCGCCTCCTACAATGAGCAGTTCTTC
NA TRBJ2-7 TRBV25-1 NA CASNFRGPAYEQYF TGTGCCAGCAACTTCCGGGGACCTGCCTACGAGCAGTACTTC
NA TRBJ2-1 TRBV7-9 few CASSLRLGPRNNEQFF TGTGCCAGCAGCTTAAGGTTGGGACCCCGGAACAATGAGCAGTTCTTC
TRBD1 TRBJ2-3 TRBV12-3/TRBV12-4 few CASSLGQGMTDTQYF TGTGCCAGCAGTTTGGGACAGGGAATGACAGATACGCAGTATTTT
NA TRBJ2-1 TRBV30 few CAQRDSSYNEQFF TGTGCCCAGCGGGACAGCTCCTACAATGAGCAGTTCTTC
NA TRBJ1-2 TRBV15 few CATSPVPGGYTF TGTGCCACCAGCCCAGTCCCAGGTGGCTACACCTTC
NA TRBJ2-7 TRBV6-2/TRBV6-3 few CASSHAGNSMHYEQYF TGTGCCAGCAGCCACGCAGGGAACTCGATGCACTACGAGCAGTACTTC
NA TRBJ2-3 TRBV5-1 NA CASSPEYADTQYF TGCGCCAGCAGCCCCGAGTACGCAGATACGCAGTATTTT
TRBD1 TRBJ1-5 TRBV12-3/TRBV12-4 many CASSGQGRGDQPQHF TGTGCCAGCAGCGGACAGGGAAGAGGAGACCAGCCCCAGCATTTT
TRBD2 TRBJ2-1 TRBV20-1 few CSARATSGRAGNEQFF TGCAGTGCTCGCGCTACTAGCGGGAGGGCGGGCAATGAGCAGTTCTTC
TRBD1 TRBJ1-6 TRBV2 many CASSVSGQGVGAGNSPLHF TGTGCCAGCAGTGTGAGCGGACAGGGGGTCGGGGCCGGTAATTCACCCCTCCACTTT
NA TRBJ1-1 TRBV24-1 many CATGRGDEAFF TGTGCCACCGGCCGGGGAGATGAAGCTTTCTTT
NA TRBJ2-6 TRBV9 few CASSGTHSSSGANVLTF TGTGCCAGCAGCGGGACCCACAGCAGCTCTGGGGCCAACGTCCTGACTTTC
TRBD1 TRBJ2-2 TRBV6-1 NA CASSGQGRAGELFF TGTGCCAGCAGCGGACAGGGGAGAGCCGGGGAGCTGTTTTTT